The rows below give T cell receptor beta chains drawn from one sample of a study of T cells of healthy individuals. TCRdb redid the calling of the 5' RACE reads with MiXCR, one entry per CDR3 protein. This sample yields more than 60,000 distinct CDR3 sequences, of which 15% to 20% are seen a single time; about 4.4% belongs to the top ten. All receptors derive from a human donor in good health. The CDR3 runs from the conserved cysteine through the conserved F or W. A D gene is named only where the DNA matches it firmly. Part of the rows lack a size; the others show once, few, many or a class for expanded clones.

d_call clone_size j_call v_call cdr3_aa cdr3_nt
TRBD2 many TRBJ2-2 TRBV6-5 CASGRLAGGPGELFF TGTGCCAGCGGTCGACTAGCGGGGGGACCTGGGGAGCTGTTTTTT
. . TRBJ1-1 TRBV6-4 CASSVGLGTEAFF TGTGCCAGCAGTGTAGGCCTCGGCACTGAAGCTTTCTTT
TRBD2 . TRBJ2-5 TRBV5-1 CASSSAAMGGETQYF TGCGCCAGCAGCTCGGCGGCTATGGGGGGGGAGACCCAGTACTTC
. medium-sized TRBJ2-7 TRBV29-1 CSVLYGPGSEQYF TGCAGCGTTCTTTACGGGCCGGGCAGCGAGCAGTACTTC
. many TRBJ2-1 TRBV7-2 CASSLNLAKGGGEQFF TGTGCCAGCAGCTTAAACCTAGCTAAGGGAGGTGGTGAGCAGTTCTTC
. many TRBJ2-1 TRBV7-9 CASSSVRRDPRNNEQFF TGTGCCAGCAGCTCAGTTCGACGGGACCCAAGAAACAATGAGCAGTTCTTC
. many TRBJ2-6 TRBV7-9 CASSYPMSGANVLTF TGTGCCAGCAGCTACCCGATGTCTGGGGCCAACGTCCTGACTTTC
. . TRBJ1-1 TRBV7-8 CASSLDREYTEAFF TGTGCCAGCAGCTTAGACAGAGAATACACTGAAGCTTTCTTT
. . TRBJ2-1 TRBV5-1 CASTPTGTYNEQFF TGCGCCAGCACCCCCACAGGGACCTACAATGAGCAGTTCTTC
. few TRBJ1-1 TRBV12-3/TRBV12-4 CASSLRTLNTEAFF TGTGCCAGCAGTCTCCGGACCCTGAACACTGAAGCTTTCTTT
TRBD1 few TRBJ2-7 TRBV25-1 CASSDQGVSEEQYF TGTGCCAGCAGTGATCAGGGGGTATCGGAGGAGCAGTACTTC
TRBD1 . TRBJ2-7 TRBV29-1 CSVTGQQEQYF TGCAGCGTTACGGGACAGCAAGAGCAGTACTTC
. . TRBJ2-7 TRBV4-1 CASSQDGGYSYEQYF TGCGCCAGCAGCCAAGATGGGGGTTACTCCTACGAGCAGTACTTC
TRBD2 . TRBJ2-3 TRBV7-9 CASSREGQNTDTQYF TGTGCCAGCAGCCGGGAGGGACAAAACACAGATACGCAGTATTTT
. many TRBJ1-6 TRBV30 CAWSVPENNSPLHF TGTGCCTGGAGTGTACCGGAGAATAATTCACCCCTCCACTTT
. many TRBJ1-4 TRBV5-1 CASSSIGGGEKLFF TGCGCCAGCAGCTCAATCGGGGGCGGTGAAAAACTGTTTTTT
. . TRBJ2-7 TRBV10-3 CAIRTGGSYEQYF TGTGCCATCAGAACCGGGGGCTCCTACGAGCAGTACTTC
TRBD2 . TRBJ2-3 TRBV19 CASRPRTSASTDTQYF TGTGCCAGTAGACCCCGAACTAGCGCAAGCACAGATACGCAGTATTTT
. . TRBJ2-1 TRBV19 CASSVGGTEQFF TGTGCCAGTAGTGTAGGTGGCACTGAGCAGTTCTTC
. many TRBJ1-6 TRBV18 CASSPPGRRNSPLHF TGTGCCAGCTCACCACCGGGGCGCAGAAATTCACCCCTCCACTTT
TRBD1 . TRBJ1-3 TRBV15 CATSIQSGGGNTIYF TGTGCCACCAGCATACAGTCAGGGGGCGGAAACACCATATATTTT
. few TRBJ1-2 TRBV6-5 CASRGLLEISYTF TGTGCCAGCAGGGGACTTCTGGAAATTAGCTACACCTTC
TRBD1 many TRBJ2-3 TRBV12-3/TRBV12-4 CASTGTANFDTQYF TGTGCCAGTACCGGGACAGCTAATTTTGATACGCAGTATTTT
. . TRBJ2-3 TRBV7-2 CASTLPRGRADTQYF TGTGCCAGCACCCTACCTCGAGGACGAGCAGATACGCAGTATTTT
TRBD1 many TRBJ1-5 TRBV6-2/TRBV6-3 CASNSGTDNQPQHF TGTGCCAGCAACTCCGGGACAGATAATCAGCCCCAGCATTTT
. once TRBJ2-1 TRBV7-9 CASMLGSRNEQFF TGTGCCAGCATGCTCGGGAGTAGGAATGAGCAGTTCTTC
TRBD1 . TRBJ1-1 TRBV11-2 CASSPGTGVFAEAFF TGTGCCAGCAGTCCCGGGACAGGGGTATTCGCTGAAGCTTTCTTT
. many TRBJ2-7 TRBV18 CASSPGGGRFYEQYF TGTGCCAGCTCACCGGGCGGTGGACGCTTCTACGAGCAGTACTTC
. few TRBJ2-2 TRBV9 CASSVVGTGELFF TGTGCCAGCAGCGTAGTAGGGACCGGGGAGCTGTTTTTT
. . TRBJ1-1 TRBV28 CASRRGVANTEAFF TGTGCCAGTCGGAGAGGGGTCGCAAACACTGAAGCTTTCTTT
. . TRBJ2-3 TRBV20-1 CSARRGTSTDTQYF TGCAGTGCTAGGAGGGGGACCTCCACAGATACGCAGTATTTT
. . TRBJ2-1 TRBV7-6 CASSFPYNEQFF TGTGCCAGCAGCTTCCCCTACAATGAGCAGTTCTTC
. once TRBJ2-1 TRBV29-1 CSVEAGSYNEQFF TGCAGCGTTGAAGCGGGAAGTTACAATGAGCAGTTCTTC
TRBD1 . TRBJ1-5 TRBV5-1 CASSPGTDNQPQHF TGCGCCAGCAGCCCCGGGACAGACAATCAGCCCCAGCATTTT
TRBD1 many TRBJ2-7 TRBV6-5 CASSTRTGEQYF TGTGCCAGCAGTACCCGGACAGGCGAGCAGTACTTC
. many TRBJ1-2 TRBV18 CASSQGVEYGYTF TGTGCCAGCTCTCAAGGGGTAGAGTATGGCTACACCTTC